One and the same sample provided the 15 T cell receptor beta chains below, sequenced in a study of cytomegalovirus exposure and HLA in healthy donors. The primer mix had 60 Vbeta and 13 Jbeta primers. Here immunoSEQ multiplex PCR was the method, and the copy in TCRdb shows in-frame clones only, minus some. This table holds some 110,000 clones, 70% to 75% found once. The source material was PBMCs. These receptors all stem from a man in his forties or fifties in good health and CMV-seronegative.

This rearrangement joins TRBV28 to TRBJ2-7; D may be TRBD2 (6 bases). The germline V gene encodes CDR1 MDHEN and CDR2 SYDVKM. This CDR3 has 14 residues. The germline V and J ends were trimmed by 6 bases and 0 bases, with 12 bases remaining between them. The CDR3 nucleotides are TGTGCCAGCAGGATCGAGGGAGGCTCCTACGAGCAGTACTTC. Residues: CASRIEGGSYEQYF.

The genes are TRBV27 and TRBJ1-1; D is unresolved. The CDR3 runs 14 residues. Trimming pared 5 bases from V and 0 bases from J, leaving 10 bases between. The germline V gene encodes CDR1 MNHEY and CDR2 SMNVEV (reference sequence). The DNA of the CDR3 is TGTGCCAGCAGTGTGTCAGACATGAACACTGAAGCTTTCTTT. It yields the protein CASSVSDMNTEAFF.

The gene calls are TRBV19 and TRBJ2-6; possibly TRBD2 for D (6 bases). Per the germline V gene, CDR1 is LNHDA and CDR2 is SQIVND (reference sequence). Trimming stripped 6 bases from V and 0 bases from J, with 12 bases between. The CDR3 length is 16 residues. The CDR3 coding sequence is TGTGCCAGTAGCCTGGGACTGGTCTCTGGGGCCAACGTCCTGACTTTC. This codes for CASSLGLVSGANVLTF.

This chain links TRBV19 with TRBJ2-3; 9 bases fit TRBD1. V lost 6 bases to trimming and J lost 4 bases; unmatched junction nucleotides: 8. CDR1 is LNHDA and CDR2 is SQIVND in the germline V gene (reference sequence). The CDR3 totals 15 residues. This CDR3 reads CASRRDRASPDTQYF. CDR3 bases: TGTGCCAGTAGGCGGGACAGGGCAAGTCCAGATACGCAGTATTTT.

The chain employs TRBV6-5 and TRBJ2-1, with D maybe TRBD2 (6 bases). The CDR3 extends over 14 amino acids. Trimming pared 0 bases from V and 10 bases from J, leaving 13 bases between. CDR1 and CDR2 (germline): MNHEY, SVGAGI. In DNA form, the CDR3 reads TGTGCCAGCAGTTACTCGAAGTCGGGGAGGGAGCAGTTCTTC. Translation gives CASSYSKSGREQFF.

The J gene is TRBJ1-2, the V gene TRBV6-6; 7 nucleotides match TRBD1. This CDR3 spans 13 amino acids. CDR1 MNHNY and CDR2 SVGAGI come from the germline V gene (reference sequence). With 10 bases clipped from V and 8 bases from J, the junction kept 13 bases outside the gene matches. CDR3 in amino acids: CATTPGTDKGYTF. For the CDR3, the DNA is TGTGCCACAACTCCAGGGACAGACAAAGGCTACACCTTC.

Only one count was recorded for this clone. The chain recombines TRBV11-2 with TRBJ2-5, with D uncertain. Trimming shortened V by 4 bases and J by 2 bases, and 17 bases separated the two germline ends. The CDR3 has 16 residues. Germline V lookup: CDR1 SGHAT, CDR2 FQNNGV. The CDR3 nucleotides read TGTGCCAGCAGCTCCTCCCGCGGCTCCACACAAGAGACCCAGTACTTC. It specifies CASSSSRGSTQETQYF.

The CDR3 DNA sequence: TGTGCCATCAGTGGCGGGTTTACGAACACTGAAGCTTTCTTT. It translates to CAISGGFTNTEAFF. The chain has TRBV10-3 and TRBJ1-1; D ambiguous. CDR1 is ENHRY and CDR2 is SYGVKD in the germline V gene. CDR3 length equals 14 residues. V lost 4 bases, J lost 1 base, and 10 bases lay in between.

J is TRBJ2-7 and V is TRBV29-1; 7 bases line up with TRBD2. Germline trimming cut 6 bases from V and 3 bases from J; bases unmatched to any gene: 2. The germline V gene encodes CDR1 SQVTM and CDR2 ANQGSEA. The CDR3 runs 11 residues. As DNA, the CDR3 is TGCAGCGTGGGGGGGGTCTACGAGCAGTACTTC. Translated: CSVGGVYEQYF.

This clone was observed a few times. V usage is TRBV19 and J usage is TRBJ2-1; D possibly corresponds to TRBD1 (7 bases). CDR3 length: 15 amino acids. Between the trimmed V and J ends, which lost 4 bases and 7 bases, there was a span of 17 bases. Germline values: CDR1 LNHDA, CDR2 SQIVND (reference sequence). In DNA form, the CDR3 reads TGTGCCAGTAGTAGACAGACTCCAGGGGGGAATGAGCAGTTCTTC. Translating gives CASSRQTPGGNEQFF.

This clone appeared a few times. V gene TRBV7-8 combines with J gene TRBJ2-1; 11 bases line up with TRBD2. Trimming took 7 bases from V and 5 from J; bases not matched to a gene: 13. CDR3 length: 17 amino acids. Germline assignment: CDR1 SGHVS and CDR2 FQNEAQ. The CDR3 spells CASTPLAGESQNNEQFF. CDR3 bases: TGTGCCAGCACCCCACTAGCGGGAGAGAGTCAGAACAATGAGCAGTTCTTC.

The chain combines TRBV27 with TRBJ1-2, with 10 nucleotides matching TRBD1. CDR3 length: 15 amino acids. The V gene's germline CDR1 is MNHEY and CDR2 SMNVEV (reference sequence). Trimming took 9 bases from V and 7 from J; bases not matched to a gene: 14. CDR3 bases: TGTGCCAGTTCATCGAGAGGGACAGGGGTAGGTGGCTACACCTTC. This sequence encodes CASSSRGTGVGGYTF.

The CDR3 DNA reads TGTGCCAGCAGCTTGACAGGGGTAACTGAAGCTTTCTTT. Translated: CASSLTGVTEAFF. This chain uses TRBV5-6 with TRBJ1-1; 7 bases agree with TRBD1. The V and J ends lost 1 base and 5 bases, in that order; junction bases with no gene match: 2. The germline gives CDR1 SGHDT, CDR2 YYEEEE. The CDR3 is 13 amino acids.

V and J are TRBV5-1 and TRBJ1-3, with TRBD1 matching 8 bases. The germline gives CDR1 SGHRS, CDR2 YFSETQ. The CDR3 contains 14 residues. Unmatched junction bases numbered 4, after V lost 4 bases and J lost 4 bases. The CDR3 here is CASSPWTGGNTIYF. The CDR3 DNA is TGCGCCAGCAGCCCATGGACAGGGGGAAACACCATATATTTT.

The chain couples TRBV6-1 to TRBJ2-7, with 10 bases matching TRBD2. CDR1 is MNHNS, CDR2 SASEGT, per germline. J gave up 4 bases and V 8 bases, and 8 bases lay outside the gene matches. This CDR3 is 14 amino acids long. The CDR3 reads CASGWGTSAYEQYF. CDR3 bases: TGTGCCAGCGGCTGGGGGACTAGCGCGTACGAGCAGTACTTC.